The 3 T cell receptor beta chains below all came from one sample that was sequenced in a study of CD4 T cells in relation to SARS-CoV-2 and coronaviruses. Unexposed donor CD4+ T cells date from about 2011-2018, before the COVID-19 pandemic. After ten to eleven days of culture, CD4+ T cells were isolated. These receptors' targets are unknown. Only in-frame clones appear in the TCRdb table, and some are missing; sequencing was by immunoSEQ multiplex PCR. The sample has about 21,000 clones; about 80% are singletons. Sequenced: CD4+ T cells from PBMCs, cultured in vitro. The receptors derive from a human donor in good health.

In nucleotides, the CDR3 is TGTGCCATCAGAGGGACAGGGGATTGGGATCAGCCCCAGCATTTT. Protein sequence: CAIRGTGDWDQPQHF. The rearrangement links TRBV10-3 to TRBJ1-5; 10 positions agree with TRBD1. V trimming: 6 bases; J trimming: 5 bases; junction bases outside the gene matches: 7. Germline CDR1 ENHRY, CDR2 SYGVKD. CDR3 length: 15 amino acids.

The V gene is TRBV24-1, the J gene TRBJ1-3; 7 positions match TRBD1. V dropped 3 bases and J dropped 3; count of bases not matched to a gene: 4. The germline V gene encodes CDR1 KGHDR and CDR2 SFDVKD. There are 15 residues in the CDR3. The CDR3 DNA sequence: TGTGCCACCAGTGATCCTCGGACAGGTGGAAACACCATATATTTT. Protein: CATSDPRTGGNTIYF.

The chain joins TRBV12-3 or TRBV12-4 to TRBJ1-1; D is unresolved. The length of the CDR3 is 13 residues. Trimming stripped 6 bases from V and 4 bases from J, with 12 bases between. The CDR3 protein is CASRGQSSTEAFF. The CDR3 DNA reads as TGTGCCAGCAGGGGCCAGAGTAGCACTGAAGCTTTCTTT.